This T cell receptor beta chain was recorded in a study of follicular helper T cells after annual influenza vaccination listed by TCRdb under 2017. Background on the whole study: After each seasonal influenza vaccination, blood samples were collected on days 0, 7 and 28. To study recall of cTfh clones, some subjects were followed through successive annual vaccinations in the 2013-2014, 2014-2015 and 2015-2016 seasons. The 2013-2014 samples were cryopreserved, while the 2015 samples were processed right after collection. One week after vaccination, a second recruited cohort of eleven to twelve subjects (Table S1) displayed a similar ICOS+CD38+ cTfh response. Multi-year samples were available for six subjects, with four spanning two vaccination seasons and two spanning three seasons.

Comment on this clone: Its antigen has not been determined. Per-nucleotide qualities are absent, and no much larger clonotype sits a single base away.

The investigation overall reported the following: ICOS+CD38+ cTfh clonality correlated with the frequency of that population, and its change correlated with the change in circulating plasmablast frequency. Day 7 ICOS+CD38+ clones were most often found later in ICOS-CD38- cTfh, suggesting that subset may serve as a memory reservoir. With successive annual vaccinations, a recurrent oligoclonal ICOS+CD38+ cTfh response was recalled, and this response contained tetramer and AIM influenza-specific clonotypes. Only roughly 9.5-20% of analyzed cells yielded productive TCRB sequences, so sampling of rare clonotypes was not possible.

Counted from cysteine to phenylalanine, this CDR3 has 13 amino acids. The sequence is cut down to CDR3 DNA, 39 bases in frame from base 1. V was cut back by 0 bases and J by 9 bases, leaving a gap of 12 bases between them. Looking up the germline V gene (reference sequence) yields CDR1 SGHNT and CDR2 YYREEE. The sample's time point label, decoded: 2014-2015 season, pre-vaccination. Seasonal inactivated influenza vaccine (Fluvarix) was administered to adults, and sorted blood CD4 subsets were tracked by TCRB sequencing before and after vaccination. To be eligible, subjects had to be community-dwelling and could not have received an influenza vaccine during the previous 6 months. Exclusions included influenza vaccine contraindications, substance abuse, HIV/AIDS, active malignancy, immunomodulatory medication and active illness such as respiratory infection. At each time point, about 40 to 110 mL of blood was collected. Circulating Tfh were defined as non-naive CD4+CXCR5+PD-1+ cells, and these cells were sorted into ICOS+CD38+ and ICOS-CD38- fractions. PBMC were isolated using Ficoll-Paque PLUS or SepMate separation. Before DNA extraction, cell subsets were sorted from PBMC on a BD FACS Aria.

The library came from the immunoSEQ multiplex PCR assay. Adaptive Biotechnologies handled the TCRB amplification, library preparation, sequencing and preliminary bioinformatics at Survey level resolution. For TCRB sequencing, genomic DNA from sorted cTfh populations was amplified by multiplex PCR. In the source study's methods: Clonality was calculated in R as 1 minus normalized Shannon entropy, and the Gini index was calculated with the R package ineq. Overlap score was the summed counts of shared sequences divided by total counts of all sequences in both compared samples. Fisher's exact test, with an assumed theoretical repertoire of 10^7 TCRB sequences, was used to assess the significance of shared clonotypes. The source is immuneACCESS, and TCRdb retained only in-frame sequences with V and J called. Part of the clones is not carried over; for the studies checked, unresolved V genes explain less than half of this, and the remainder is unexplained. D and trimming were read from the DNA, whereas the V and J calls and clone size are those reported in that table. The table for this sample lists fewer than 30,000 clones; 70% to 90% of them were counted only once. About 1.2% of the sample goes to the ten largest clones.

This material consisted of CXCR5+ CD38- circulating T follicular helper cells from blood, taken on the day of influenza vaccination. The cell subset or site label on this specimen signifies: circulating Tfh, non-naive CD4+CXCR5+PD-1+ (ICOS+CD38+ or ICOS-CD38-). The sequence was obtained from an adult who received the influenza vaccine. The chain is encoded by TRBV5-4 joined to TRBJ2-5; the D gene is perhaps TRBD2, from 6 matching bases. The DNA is TGTGCCAGCAGCTTGGCGGGGGTAAGGGCCCAGTACTTC. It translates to CASSLAGVRAQYF. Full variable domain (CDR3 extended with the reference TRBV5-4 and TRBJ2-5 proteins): ETGVTQSPTHLIKTRGQQVTLRCSSQSGHNTVSWYQQALGQGPQFIFQYYREEENGRGNFPPRFSGLQFPNYSSELNVNALELDDSALYLCASSLAGVRAQYFGPGTRLLVL.